One sample yielded the 15 T cell receptor beta chains listed below, sequenced in a study of blood T cell repertoires in COVID-19. Data came from immunoSEQ multiplex PCR; TCRdb stores just in-frame clones and leaves some out. The sample yields tens of thousands of clones, around 87% seen once. Sequences were obtained from peripheral blood. All receptors derive from a woman older than 75 with COVID-19, enrolled during active disease.

J is TRBJ1-6 and V is TRBV18; D is undetermined. Germline CDR1 KGHSH, CDR2 LQKENI. This CDR3 spans 16 amino acids. Trimming pared 3 bases from V and 0 bases from J, leaving 9 bases between. The CDR3 region is CASSPQGSSYNSPLHF. The DNA of the CDR3 is TGTGCCAGCTCACCGCAAGGGAGCTCCTATAATTCACCCCTCCACTTT.

The genes are TRBV11-2 and TRBJ2-4; D might be TRBD2 (7 bases). V lost 3 bases and J lost 2, with 14 bases in between. Germline assignment: CDR1 SGHAT and CDR2 FQNNGV. This CDR3 comprises 16 residues. CDR3: CASSFYGGATKNIQYF. CDR3 bases: TGTGCCAGCAGCTTTTATGGGGGGGCTACCAAAAACATTCAGTACTTC.

This clone was seen only once. V is TRBV6-5 and J is TRBJ1-1, with 8 bases fitting TRBD1. Germline trimming cut 6 bases from V and 0 bases from J; bases unmatched to any gene: 0. From germline, CDR1 is MNHEY and CDR2 SVGAGI. CDR3 length: 13 residues. CDR3 in amino acids: CASRTGVNTEAFF. The CDR3 DNA is TGTGCCAGCAGGACAGGGGTGAACACTGAAGCTTTCTTT.

This clone was counted only a few times. The gene calls are TRBV29-1 and TRBJ1-5; possible D gene TRBD1, 6 bases. Looked up from germline, CDR1 is SQVTM and CDR2 is ANQGSEA. CDR3 length equals 14 residues. V was clipped by 6 bases and J by 4 bases, with 16 bases between them. The CDR3 is CSVPNRVENQPQHF. For the CDR3, the DNA is TGCAGCGTGCCCAACAGGGTGGAAAATCAGCCCCAGCATTTT. Based on the CDR3 plus reference TRBV29-1 and TRBJ1-5, the full variable domain is SAVISQKPSRDICQRGTSLTIQCQVDSQVTMMFWYRQQPGQSLTLIATANQGSEATYESGFVIDKFPISRPNLTFSTLTVSNMSPEDSSIYLCSVPNRVENQPQHFGDGTRLSIL.

The CDR3 sequence is CASLAGRGNEQFF. CDR3 in DNA: TGTGCCAGTCTAGCGGGAAGGGGCAATGAGCAGTTCTTC. J is TRBJ2-1 and V is TRBV6-6, with 9 bases aligning to TRBD2. V lost 9 bases, J lost 6 bases, and 6 bases stayed unmatched. The germline V gene has CDR1 MNHNY and CDR2 SVGAGI (reference sequence). This CDR3 region has 13 residues.

This chain joins TRBV7-2 and TRBJ2-3; 8 bases are a match to TRBD2. In germline, CDR1 is SGHTA, CDR2 FQGNSA. The V segment lost 4 bases and the J segment 5 bases; nucleotides outside the gene matches: 8. The CDR3 loop spans 15 amino acids. The CDR3 DNA is TGTGCCAGCAGCTCCCCAGCGGGAGAGGGAGATACGCAGTATTTT. Translated, it gives CASSSPAGEGDTQYF.

CDR3 residues: CASRGGRSMGPLHF. CDR3 DNA: TGTGCCAGCAGAGGAGGGCGCTCTATGGGACCCCTCCACTTT. The genes are TRBV6-4 and TRBJ1-6; no definite D call. This CDR3 comprises 14 residues. CDR1 is MRHNA, CDR2 SNTAGT, per germline. Trimming removed 6 bases at V and 12 bases at J, with 18 bases between.

The chain couples TRBV6-5 to TRBJ1-5, with a possible D match to TRBD1 (6 bases). V was clipped by 6 bases and J by 0 bases, with 12 bases between them. The CDR3 runs 15 residues. Germline assignment: CDR1 MNHEY and CDR2 SVGAGI. The CDR3 reads CASRAQGNSNQPQHF. CDR3 bases: TGTGCCAGCAGGGCTCAGGGGAATAGCAATCAGCCCCAGCATTTT.

The rearrangement joins TRBV7-9 to TRBJ1-4; TRBD1 agrees at 9 bases. The CDR3 runs to 15 residues. Germline CDR1 reads SEHNR; CDR2 reads FQNEAQ (reference sequence). J lost 8 bases, V lost 4 bases, and 8 bases had no gene match. The CDR3 sequence: CASSSPGQGLEKLFF. The CDR3 region has the DNA TGTGCCAGCAGCTCTCCGGGACAGGGTTTGGAAAAACTGTTTTTT.

This rearrangement joins TRBV5-1 to TRBJ2-5; possible D gene TRBD2, 6 bases. Trimming shortened V by 0 bases and J by 1 base, and 10 bases separated the two germline ends. Germline-derived CDR1 and CDR2 are SGHRS and YFSETQ. This CDR3 region has 15 residues. Here the CDR3 reads CASSLGGERQETQYF. The DNA of the CDR3 is TGCGCCAGCAGCTTGGGCGGGGAGCGCCAAGAGACCCAGTACTTC. Full variable domain (outside the CDR3, taken from reference TRBV5-1 and TRBJ2-5): KAGVTQTPRYLIKTRGQQVTLSCSPISGHRSVSWYQQTPGQGLQFLFEYFSETQRNKGNFPGRFSGRQFSNSRSEMNVSTLELGDSALYLCASSLGGERQETQYFGPGTRLLVL.

The chain couples TRBV4-1 to TRBJ2-2; a weak D match, TRBD1 (5 bases). The V gene's germline CDR1 is MGHRA and CDR2 YSYEKL. The CDR3 loop spans 17 amino acids. With 1 base removed from V and 2 bases from J, the gap between germline ends came to 14 bases. The CDR3 spells CASSQGVGRANTGELFF. Written as DNA, the CDR3 is TGCGCCAGCAGCCAAGGAGTAGGCAGGGCAAACACCGGGGAGCTGTTTTTT.

This chain connects TRBV11-3 to TRBJ2-5; maybe TRBD1 (5 bases). This CDR3 is 17 amino acids long. V was trimmed by 6 bases and J by 5 bases, leaving 25 bases between them. Germline lookup yields CDR1 SGHNT and CDR2 YENEEA. CDR3 sequence: CASSSRTRAFVWETQYF. CDR3 in DNA: TGTGCCAGCAGTTCTAGAACCAGGGCATTCGTTTGGGAGACCCAGTACTTC.

In its sample, this clone was seen once. J is TRBJ1-3 and V is TRBV3-1 (or the pseudogene TRBV3-2), with 7 bases aligning to TRBD1. CDR3 length: 16 residues. The germline CDR1 and CDR2 sequences are LGHDT and YNNKEL (reference sequence). V lost 1 base and J lost 0; bases outside the gene matches: 3. As DNA, the CDR3 is TGTGCCAGCAGCCAAGTAGGACAGGTCTCTGGAAACACCATATATTTT. This encodes CASSQVGQVSGNTIYF.

The chain combines TRBV7-2 with TRBJ2-7, with 9 bases identical to TRBD2. V lost 6 bases, J lost 2 bases, and 8 bases stayed unmatched. The CDR3 length is 15 residues. Germline CDR1 is SGHTA and CDR2 is FQGNSA. CDR3 sequence: CASRHSGGGAYEQYF. The CDR3 DNA reads as TGTGCCAGCAGACACTCGGGCGGGGGGGCCTACGAGCAGTACTTC.

The chain uses TRBV18 and TRBJ1-6; tentatively, D is TRBD1 (5 bases). Trimming stripped 8 bases from V and 5 bases from J, with 10 bases between. The V gene's germline CDR1 is KGHSH and CDR2 LQKENI. The CDR3 covers 13 residues. This CDR3 is CASHSGNNSPLHF. CDR3 bases: TGTGCCAGCCACTCAGGGAATAATTCACCCCTCCACTTT.